The T cell receptor (beta chain) under discussion was sequenced for a study of Ad26.COV2.S vaccination and SARS-CoV-2 variants (dated by TCRdb to about 2021). For the study in its entirety: Vaccine-arm donors came from COV1001, a multicentre, randomized, double-blind, placebo-controlled phase I-IIa trial of Ad26.COV2.S in healthy adults. Ad26.COV2.S was administered intramuscularly at 5 x 10^10 or 1 x 10^11 viral particles, either as a single shot or as two shots given 56 days apart. TCRbeta repertoire sequencing served as the tool for gauging how specific and how broad the SARS-CoV-2-reactive T cell receptors were following Ad26.COV2.S vaccination. A total of approximately 30 samples were included in the TCR-sequenced set, comprising roughly 19 Ad26.COV2.S vaccine recipients, 5 placebo recipients and 8 SARS-CoV-2 convalescent individuals. Participants in the trial were split at random into five groups of five each, receiving low-dose or high-dose Ad26.COV2.S once or twice, or else placebo on both occasions. Blinding of investigators to trial group allocation was maintained during experiments and outcome assessment.

The immunoSEQ Assay was used to sequence TCRbeta CDR3 regions. After extraction, genomic DNA underwent amplification by bias-controlled multiplex PCR, followed by high-throughput sequencing. Processing in the source paper ran as follows. Collapsing and filtering of sequences were performed to quantify the absolute abundance of each unique TCRbeta CDR3 region. T cell fraction was estimated by normalizing TCRbeta template counts to usable DNA, with usable DNA measured through amplification of reference genes found in all nucleated cells. Repertoire TCRs were annotated as SARS-CoV-2-specific when V gene, CDR3 amino acid sequence and J gene were exactly matched to a known reactive TCR set. MIRA supplied the reference SARS-CoV-2 TCR set, which was filtered for enrichment in COVID-19-positive ImmuneCODE repertoires so that public or cross-reactive TCRs were removed. Based on the MIRA antigens, annotated TCRs were further analysed at the level of specific ORF or position within ORF. Breadth was defined as the number of annotated unique rearrangements divided by the total number of unique productive rearrangements, and depth was defined as the summed frequency of the annotated unique rearrangements. Two-sided Wilcoxon rank-sum tests were used to compare TCR breadth between groups. Imported from immuneACCESS, the table was reduced by TCRdb to in-frame sequences with V and J called. These copies leave out some clones; in studies compared against another copy, an unresolved V gene accounts for under half, and the cause of the remainder is not known. V, J and clone size derive from that table, while D and trimming were established from the DNA sequence. Counted in this sample were 300,000 to 350,000 clones; roughly 90% of them appeared once. The ten largest make up around 6.4% of the sample.

In light of the paper, this sample's treatment or condition label describes: 15 to 20 received Ad26.COV2.S at low or high dose, single or two shots; about five received placebo; per-sample allocation not given. Repertoires of vaccine and placebo recipients were sequenced from samples taken on day 63 after the first injection. Cohort 1b enrolled 25 to 30 adults aged 18-55 years at a single site in Boston, USA, between 29 July and 7 August 2020. As a vaccine, Ad26.COV2.S was a replication-incompetent adenovirus type 26 vector that expressed a prefusion-stabilized SARS-CoV-2 spike protein derived from the original Wuhan strain. As regards this clone: Its recognized antigen is unknown. No much larger clonotype is one base removed from it; base qualities were not supplied.

CDR1 SGHTA and CDR2 FQGTGA were looked up in the germline V gene. V is shortened by 6 bases, J by 0 bases, and the region joining them spans 12 bases. Spanning cysteine to phenylalanine, the CDR3 consists of 14 amino acids. Only the CDR3 region is kept as DNA, spanning 42 bases read in frame from base 1. The full study reports these points: After vaccination, substantial breadth of spike-specific CD8+ and CD4+ T cell responses was reported. The authors noted that the TCR breadth and depth analyses may have underestimated total T cell responses. Comparing responses between vaccine doses or regimens was not something the study was powered to do. Non-spike TCR breadth was comparable between vaccine and placebo recipients, consistent with the vaccine containing only spike. Compared with placebo recipients, Ad26.COV2.S recipients showed higher spike-specific TCR breadth (P = 0.0014).

The rearranged chain carries TRBV7-3 and TRBJ2-7, with a weak D call of TRBD1 (5 bases match). The TCR originated in a person between 18 and 65 years old who received the Ad26.COV2.S COVID-19 vaccine or a placebo. The sample was peripheral blood, taken in a trial of Ad26.COV2.S vaccine versus placebo. The DNA sequence reads TGTGCCAGCAGATTTGACAGTAGCTCCTACGAGCAGTACTTC. Its protein is CASRFDSSSYEQYF.